This T cell receptor beta chain was sequenced during a study of T cells in Graves' hyperthyroidism and ophthalmopathy. The germline V gene has CDR1 LGHNA and CDR2 YSLEER. The CDR3 extends over 19 amino acids. V lost 0 bases and J lost 4; bases outside the gene matches: 10. The TCR beta CDR3 regions underwent amplification using RNA transcripts as the source. The HTBI set primed first-round TCR CDR3 RT-PCR. Via MiXCR, TCRdb re-called the multiplex PCR reads, giving one row per CDR3 protein. The sample includes a few hundred thousand distinct CDR3 sequences, approximately 16% of them seen just once. The sequencing sample was made of blood. This TCR was recovered from a man in his forties or fifties with Graves' hyperthyroidism. This chain connects TRBV4-3 to TRBJ2-3; 13 bases are shared with TRBD2. CDR3 region: CASSQDVRTSGGVADTQYF. Here the CDR3 DNA reads TGCGCCAGCAGCCAAGATGTTCGGACTAGCGGGGGAGTAGCAGATACGCAGTATTTT.